These T cell receptor beta chains were read from a single sample in a study of control samples from healthy donors and cancer patients. Sequencing was performed with immunoSEQ multiplex PCR; in TCRdb, only in-frame clones are kept and a portion is missing. The sample yields 40,000 to 50,000 clones, roughly 94% seen once. The specimen was blood. Receptors originate from a man aged 55 to 69 in good health. The CDR3 runs from the conserved cysteine through the conserved F or W. The listing skips clone size in some rows; elsewhere it reads once, few, many or a size class.

length | size | V | CDR3
11 | - | TRBV10-3 | CAISSGETQYF
14 | - | TRBV11-2 | CASSLVGRDYGYTF
13 | - | TRBV15 | CATTPDSQETQYF
13 | once | TRBV7-9 | CASSSAGDTEAFF
15 | - | TRBV19 | CASSALRGGMTEAFF
15 | - | TRBV6-1 | CASSESGAGTDTQYF
16 | - | TRBV2 | CASSYRTGPNTGELFF
16 | - | TRBV6-2/TRBV6-3 | CASSPTRDREFDTQYF
14 | - | TRBV24-1 | CATSDPGSNQPQHF
15 | - | TRBV9 | CASSKLAGGGYEQFF
15 | - | TRBV3-1/TRBV3-2 | CASSQVLALSYEQYF
16 | - | TRBV7-6 | CASSLAGLAGADTQYF
15 | - | TRBV14 | CASSQDRTHYNEQFF
13 | - | TRBV27 | CASSLGNGNTIYF
14 | - | TRBV29-1 | CSVEDALSSYEQYF
13 | - | TRBV2 | CASSEALNGGYTF
13 | - | TRBV14 | CASSLKGNTEAFF
16 | - | TRBV2 | CASSPRLAGVAETQYF
12 | - | TRBV6-2/TRBV6-3 | CASSYQPYGYTF
13 | - | TRBV7-3 | CASSFLHWNEQFF
16 | - | TRBV6-2/TRBV6-3 | CASSDLTSGNTDTQYF
13 | once | TRBV6-5 | CASMGPSTDTQYF
12 | - | TRBV4-2 | CASSPPAGEQYF
15 | - | TRBV7-7 | CASRRLAGEGETQYF
12 | - | TRBV29-1 | CSVAHSGNTIYF
14 | - | TRBV6-5 | CASTPTGGSYEQYF
15 | - | TRBV10-3 | CAISDQGKSQETQYF
17 | - | TRBV27 | CASSDPPRGTFQETQYF
13 | - | TRBV5-1 | CASSDSGGNIQYF
16 | - | TRBV24-1 | CATSDPRRGSNQPQHF
15 | - | TRBV12-5 | CASGSAGLAYNEQFF
13 | - | TRBV6-4 | CASSDQGGDTQYF
15 | - | TRBV5-6 | CASSGPGTSEETQYF
18 | - | TRBV5-1 | CASSPGTLWAFHQETQYF
14 | - | TRBV6-6 | CASSLAGTAYEQYF
16 | - | TRBV7-9 | CASSRKIVPGANVLTF
12 | - | TRBV19 | CASSILGHEQYF
15 | - | TRBV3-1/TRBV3-2 | CASSQVSAGLGELFF
14 | - | TRBV2 | CASSAGQGAYEQYF
15 | - | TRBV5-1 | CASSLVTSGYNEQFF
15 | - | TRBV3-1/TRBV3-2 | CASSQVLLAGYEQYF
20 | - | TRBV5-4 | CASTGPHRGTGRGNYNEQFF
14 | once | TRBV3-1/TRBV3-2 | CASSQENYPNEQFF
13 | - | TRBV6-4 | CASSVPPGYEQYF
16 | - | TRBV24-1 | CATSDLSGGGTDTQYF
17 | once | TRBV10-3 | CAISGYLSGQLNTEAFF
14 | - | TRBV7-9 | CASSPLRLEDTQYF
13 | - | TRBV5-4 | CASSTDNKETQYF
13 | - | TRBV2 | CASRGRGLSGYTF
14 | - | TRBV11-3 | CASGTSGRPDTQYF
15 | - | TRBV3-1/TRBV3-2 | CASSQRTGLAGELFF
14 | - | TRBV7-7 | CASTTGYEGDTQYF
13 | - | TRBV28 | CASSSAAYNEQFF